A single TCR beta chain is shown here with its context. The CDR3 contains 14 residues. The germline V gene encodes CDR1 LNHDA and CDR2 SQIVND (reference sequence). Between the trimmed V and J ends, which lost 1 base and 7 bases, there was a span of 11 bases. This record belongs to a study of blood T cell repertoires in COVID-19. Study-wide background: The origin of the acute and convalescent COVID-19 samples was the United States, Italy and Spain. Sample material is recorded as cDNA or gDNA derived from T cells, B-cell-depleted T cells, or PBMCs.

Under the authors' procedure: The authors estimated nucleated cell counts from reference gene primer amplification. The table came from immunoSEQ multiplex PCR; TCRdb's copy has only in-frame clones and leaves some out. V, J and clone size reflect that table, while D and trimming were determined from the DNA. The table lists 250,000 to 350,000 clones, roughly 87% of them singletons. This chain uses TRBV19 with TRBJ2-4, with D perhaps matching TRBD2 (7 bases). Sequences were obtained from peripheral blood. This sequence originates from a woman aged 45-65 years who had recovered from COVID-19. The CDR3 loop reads CASSIVGGGNIQYF. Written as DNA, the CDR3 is TGTGCCAGTAGTATAGTCGGCGGGGGCAACATTCAGTACTTC.